Only one count was recorded for the clone carrying this T cell receptor beta chain. The antigen remains undetermined. Germline values: CDR1 SEHNR, CDR2 FQNEAQ (reference sequence). V dropped 1 base and J dropped 2 bases, with 12 bases sitting between them. The CDR3 is 15 residues long. Assay used: immunoSEQ multiplex PCR; TCRdb lists only in-frame clones, some missing. The sample includes about 2.3 million clones, 80% to 95% of them seen just once. This record belongs to a study of shared clonotypes between healthy human individuals. The wider study: A couple of women and a few men aged 18 to 49 served as donors. Study-level points and caveats: A few donors showed sharing of about 4.6% of naive CD4 clonotypes.

A CD45RA+ naive subset and a CD45RA-negative memory subset were split from CD4+ cells. The receptor comes from a young man in good health. Some clones in this sample may be carry-over from other donors' samples. The chain employs TRBV7-9 and TRBJ2-7; D uncertain. The sequenced sample was naive CD4+ T cells from PBMCs. Stated subset: CD45RA+ positively selected. CDR3 sequence: CASSLEGIGTYEQYF. As DNA, the CDR3 is TGTGCCAGCAGCTTAGAAGGTATTGGAACCTACGAGCAGTACTTC. Supplemented by reference TRBV7-9 and TRBJ2-7, the full variable domain reads DTGVSQNPRHKITKRGQNVTFRCDPISEHNRLYWYRQTLGQGPEFLTYFQNEAQLEKSRLLSDRFSAERPKGSFSTLEIQRTEQGDSAMYLCASSLEGIGTYEQYFGPGTRLTVT.